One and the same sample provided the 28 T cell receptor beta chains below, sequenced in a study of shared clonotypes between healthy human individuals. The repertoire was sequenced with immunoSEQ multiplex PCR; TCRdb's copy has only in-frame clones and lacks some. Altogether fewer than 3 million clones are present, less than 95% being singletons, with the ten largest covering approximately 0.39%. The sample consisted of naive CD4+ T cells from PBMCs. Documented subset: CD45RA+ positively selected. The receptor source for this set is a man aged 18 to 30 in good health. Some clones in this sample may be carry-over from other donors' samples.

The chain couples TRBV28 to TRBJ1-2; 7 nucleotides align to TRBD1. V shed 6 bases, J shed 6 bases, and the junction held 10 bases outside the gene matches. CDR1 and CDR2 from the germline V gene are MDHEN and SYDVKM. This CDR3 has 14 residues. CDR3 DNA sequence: TGTGCCAGCAGCCTTGACAGGGAGGATCATGGCTACACCTTC. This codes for CASSLDREDHGYTF.

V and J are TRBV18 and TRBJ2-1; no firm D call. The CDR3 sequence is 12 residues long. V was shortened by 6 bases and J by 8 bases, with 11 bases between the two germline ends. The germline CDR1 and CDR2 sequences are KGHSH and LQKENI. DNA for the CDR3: TGTGCCAGCTCGTCGTATGGTGATGAGCAGTTCTTC. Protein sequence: CASSSYGDEQFF.

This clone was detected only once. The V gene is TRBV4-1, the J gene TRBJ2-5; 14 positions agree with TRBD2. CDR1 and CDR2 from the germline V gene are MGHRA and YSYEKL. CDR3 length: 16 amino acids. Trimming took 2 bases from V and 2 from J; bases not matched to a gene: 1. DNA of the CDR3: TGCGCCAGCAGCCAACGACTAGCGGGAGGGCAAGAGACCCAGTACTTC. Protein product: CASSQRLAGGQETQYF.

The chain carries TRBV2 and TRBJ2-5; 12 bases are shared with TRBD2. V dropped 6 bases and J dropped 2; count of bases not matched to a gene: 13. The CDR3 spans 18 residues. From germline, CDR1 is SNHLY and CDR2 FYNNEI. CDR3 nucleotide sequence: TGTGCCAGCAGCCCCACTTCCCAACTAGCGGGGGGACAAGAGACCCAGTACTTC. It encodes CASSPTSQLAGGQETQYF.

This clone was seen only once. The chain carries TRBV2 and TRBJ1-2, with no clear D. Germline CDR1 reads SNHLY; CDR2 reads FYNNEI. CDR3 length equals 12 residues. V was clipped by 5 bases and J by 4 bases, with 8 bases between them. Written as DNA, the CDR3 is TGTGCCAGCAGTACCGATTCCTATGGCTACACCTTC. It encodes CASSTDSYGYTF.

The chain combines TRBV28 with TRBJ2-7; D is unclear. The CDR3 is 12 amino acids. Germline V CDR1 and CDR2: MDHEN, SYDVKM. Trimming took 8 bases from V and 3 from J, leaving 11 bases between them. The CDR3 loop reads CASQTLGYEQYF. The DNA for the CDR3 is TGTGCCAGCCAGACCCTCGGCTACGAGCAGTACTTC.

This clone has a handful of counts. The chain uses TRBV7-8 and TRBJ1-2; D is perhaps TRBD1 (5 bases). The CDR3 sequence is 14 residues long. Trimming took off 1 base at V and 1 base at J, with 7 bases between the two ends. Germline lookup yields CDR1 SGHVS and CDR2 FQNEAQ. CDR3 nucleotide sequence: TGTGCCAGCAGCTTAGGACAGCTTAACTATGGCTACACCTTC. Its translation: CASSLGQLNYGYTF.

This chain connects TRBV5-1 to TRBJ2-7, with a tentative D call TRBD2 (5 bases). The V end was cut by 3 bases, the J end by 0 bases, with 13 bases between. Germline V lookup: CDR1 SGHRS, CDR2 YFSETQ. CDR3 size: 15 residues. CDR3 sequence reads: CASSSTPGSSYEQYF. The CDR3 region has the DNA TGCGCCAGCAGCTCCACCCCGGGAAGCTCCTACGAGCAGTACTTC.

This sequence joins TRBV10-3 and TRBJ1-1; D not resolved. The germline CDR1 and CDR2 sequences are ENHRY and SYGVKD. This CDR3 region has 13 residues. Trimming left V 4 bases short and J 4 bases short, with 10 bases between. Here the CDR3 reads CAISADWVTEAFF. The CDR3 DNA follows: TGTGCCATCAGTGCGGACTGGGTCACTGAAGCTTTCTTT.

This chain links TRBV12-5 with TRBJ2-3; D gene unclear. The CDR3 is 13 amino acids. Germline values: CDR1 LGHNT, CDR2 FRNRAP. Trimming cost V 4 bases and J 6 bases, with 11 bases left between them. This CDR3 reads CASGYAGLDTQYF. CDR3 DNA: TGTGCTAGTGGTTACGCAGGTCTTGATACGCAGTATTTT.

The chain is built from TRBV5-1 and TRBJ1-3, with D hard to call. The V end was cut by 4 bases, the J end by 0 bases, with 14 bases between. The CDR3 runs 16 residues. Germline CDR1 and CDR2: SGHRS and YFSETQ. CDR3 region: CASSAEVAGSGNTIYF. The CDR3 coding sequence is TGCGCCAGCAGCGCCGAGGTTGCCGGCTCTGGAAACACCATATATTTT.

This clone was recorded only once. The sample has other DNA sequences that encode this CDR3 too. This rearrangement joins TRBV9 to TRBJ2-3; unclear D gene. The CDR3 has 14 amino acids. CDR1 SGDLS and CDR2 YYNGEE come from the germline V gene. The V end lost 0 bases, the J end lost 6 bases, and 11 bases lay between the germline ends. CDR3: CASSVGGGGDTQYF. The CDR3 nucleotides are TGTGCCAGCAGCGTAGGAGGCGGTGGGGATACGCAGTATTTT.

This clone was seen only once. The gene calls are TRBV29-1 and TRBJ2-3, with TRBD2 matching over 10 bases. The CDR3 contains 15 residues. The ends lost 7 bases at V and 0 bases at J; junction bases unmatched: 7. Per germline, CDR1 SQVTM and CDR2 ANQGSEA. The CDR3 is CSALGTSESTDTQYF. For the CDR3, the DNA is TGCAGCGCCCTCGGGACTAGCGAAAGCACAGATACGCAGTATTTT.

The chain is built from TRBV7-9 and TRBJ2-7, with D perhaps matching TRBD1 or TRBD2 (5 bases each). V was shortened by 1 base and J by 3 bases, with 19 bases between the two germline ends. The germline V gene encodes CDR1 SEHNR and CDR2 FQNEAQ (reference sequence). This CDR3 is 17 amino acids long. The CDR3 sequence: CASSLGAGSKGDYEQYF. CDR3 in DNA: TGTGCCAGCAGCTTAGGGGCAGGGTCGAAGGGAGACTACGAGCAGTACTTC.

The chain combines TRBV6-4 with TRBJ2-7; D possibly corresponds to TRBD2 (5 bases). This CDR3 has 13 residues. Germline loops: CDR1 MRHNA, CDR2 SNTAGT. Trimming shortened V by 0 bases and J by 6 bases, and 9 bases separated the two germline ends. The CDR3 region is CASSDSLRGEQYF. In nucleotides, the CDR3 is TGTGCCAGCAGTGACTCCCTCCGGGGCGAGCAGTACTTC.

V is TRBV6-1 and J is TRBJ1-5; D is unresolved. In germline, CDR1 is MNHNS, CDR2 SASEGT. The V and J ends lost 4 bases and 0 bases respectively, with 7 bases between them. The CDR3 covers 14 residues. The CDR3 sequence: CASSGPDSNQPQHF. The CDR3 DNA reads TGTGCCAGCAGTGGACCAGATAGCAATCAGCCCCAGCATTTT.

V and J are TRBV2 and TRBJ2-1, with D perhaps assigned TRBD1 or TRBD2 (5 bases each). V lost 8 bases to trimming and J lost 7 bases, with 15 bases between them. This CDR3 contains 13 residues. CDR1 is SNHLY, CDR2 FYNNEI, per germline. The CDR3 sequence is CASVTAWGNEQFF. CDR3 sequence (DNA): TGTGCCAGCGTAACGGCTTGGGGGAATGAGCAGTTCTTC.

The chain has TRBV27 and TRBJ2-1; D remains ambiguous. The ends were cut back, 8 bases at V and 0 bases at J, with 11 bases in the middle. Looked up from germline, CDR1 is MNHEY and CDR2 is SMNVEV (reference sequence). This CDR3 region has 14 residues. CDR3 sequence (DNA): TGTGCCAGCCGGTTGGGCAGCTCCTACAATGAGCAGTTCTTC. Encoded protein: CASRLGSSYNEQFF.

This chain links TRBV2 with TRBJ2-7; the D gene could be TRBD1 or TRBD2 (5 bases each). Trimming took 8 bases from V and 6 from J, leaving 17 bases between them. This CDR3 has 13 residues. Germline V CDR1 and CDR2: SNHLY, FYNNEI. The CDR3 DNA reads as TGTGCCAGCCTTGTCATCGGGGCAGGCGAGCAGTACTTC. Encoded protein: CASLVIGAGEQYF.

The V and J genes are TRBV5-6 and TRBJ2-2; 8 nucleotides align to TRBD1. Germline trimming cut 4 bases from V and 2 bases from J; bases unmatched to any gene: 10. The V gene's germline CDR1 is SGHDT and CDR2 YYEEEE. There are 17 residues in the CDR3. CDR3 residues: CASSKLRTGLNTGELFF. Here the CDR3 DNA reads TGTGCCAGCAGCAAATTAAGGACAGGGTTAAACACCGGGGAGCTGTTTTTT.

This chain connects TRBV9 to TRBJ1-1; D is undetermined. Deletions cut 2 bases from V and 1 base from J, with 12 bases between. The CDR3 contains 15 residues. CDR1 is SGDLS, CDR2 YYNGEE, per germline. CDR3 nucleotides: TGTGCCAGCAGCGTCCAGTTGGAAGGGAACACTGAAGCTTTCTTT. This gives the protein CASSVQLEGNTEAFF.

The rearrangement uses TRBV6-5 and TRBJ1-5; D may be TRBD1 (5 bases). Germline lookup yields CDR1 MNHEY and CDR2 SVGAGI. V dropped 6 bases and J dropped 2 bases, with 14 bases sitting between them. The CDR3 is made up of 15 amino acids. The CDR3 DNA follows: TGTGCCAGCAGGAAGGGCAGGGTGGGCAATCAGCCCCAGCATTTT. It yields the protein CASRKGRVGNQPQHF.

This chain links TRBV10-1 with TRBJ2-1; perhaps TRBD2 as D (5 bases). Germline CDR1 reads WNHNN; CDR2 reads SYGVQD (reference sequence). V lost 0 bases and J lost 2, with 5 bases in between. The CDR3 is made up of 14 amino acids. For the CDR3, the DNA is TGCGCCAGCAGTGAGTCGCGGGCCTACAATGAGCAGTTCTTC. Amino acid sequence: CASSESRAYNEQFF.

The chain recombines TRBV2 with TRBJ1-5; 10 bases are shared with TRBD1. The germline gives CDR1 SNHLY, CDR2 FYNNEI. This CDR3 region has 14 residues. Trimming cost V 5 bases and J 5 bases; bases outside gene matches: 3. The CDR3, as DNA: TGTGCCAGCAGTAAAGACAGGGGGCATCAGCCCCAGCATTTT. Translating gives CASSKDRGHQPQHF.

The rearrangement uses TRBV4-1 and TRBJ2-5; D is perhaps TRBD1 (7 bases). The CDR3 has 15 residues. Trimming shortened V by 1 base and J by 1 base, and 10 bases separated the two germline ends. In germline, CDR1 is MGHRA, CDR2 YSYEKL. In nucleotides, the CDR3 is TGCGCCAGCAGCCAAGCAGGGGGGTCCCAAGAGACCCAGTACTTC. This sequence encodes CASSQAGGSQETQYF.

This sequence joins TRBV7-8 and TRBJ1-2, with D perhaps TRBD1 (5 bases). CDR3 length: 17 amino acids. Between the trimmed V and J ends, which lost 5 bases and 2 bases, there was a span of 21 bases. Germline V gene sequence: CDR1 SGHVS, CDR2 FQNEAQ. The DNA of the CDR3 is TGTGCCAGCAGCACTCAATCGGGACTAACAGCGAACTATGGCTACACCTTC. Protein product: CASSTQSGLTANYGYTF.

CDR3 sequence (DNA): TGCGCCAGCAGCTTTGGGCCTGGGTTTAGCACAGATACGCAGTATTTT. Its protein product is CASSFGPGFSTDTQYF. This chain uses TRBV5-1 with TRBJ2-3, with unresolved D. V lost 2 bases to trimming and J lost 0 bases, with 13 bases between them. This CDR3 spans 16 amino acids. The V gene's germline CDR1 is SGHRS and CDR2 YFSETQ.

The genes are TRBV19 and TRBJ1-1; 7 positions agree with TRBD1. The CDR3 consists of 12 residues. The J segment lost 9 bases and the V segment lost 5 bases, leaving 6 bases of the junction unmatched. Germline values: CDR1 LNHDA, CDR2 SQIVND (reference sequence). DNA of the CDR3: TGTGCCAGTAGTCTTAAGGACAGGCAAGCTTTCTTT. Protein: CASSLKDRQAFF.